This entry describes one TCR beta chain. Antigen specificity is unknown. Measured with immunoSEQ multiplex PCR; TCRdb has only the in-frame clones, and not every one. The sample yields approximately 99,000 clones, around 90% seen once. The sample originates from a study of OX40 agonist ivuxolimab in advanced cancers. Study-wide context: The diagnoses of dose-escalation patients were hepatocellular carcinoma, melanoma, renal cell or head and neck cancer. Study findings and constraints: At 0.1 to 3.0 mg/kg, clonal expansion of CD4+ and CD8+ blood T cells had occurred by week 6. Averaged across samples, CD8+ T cells carried more expanded clones than CD4+ did.

Autoimmune disease history or systemic immunosuppression led to patient exclusion. Trimming left V 1 base short and J 6 bases short, with 6 bases between. Germline values: CDR1 MNHNY, CDR2 SVGAGI (reference sequence). This CDR3 has 13 amino acids. The chain carries TRBV6-6 and TRBJ1-4, with no clear D. Specimen: CD4+ or CD8+ T cells sorted from blood, collected in a trial of the OX40 agonist ivuxolimab. This receptor was obtained from an adult with an advanced solid tumor such as melanoma, head and neck, liver or kidney cancer. DNA for the CDR3: TGTGCCAGCAGTTACTTGACGGATGAAAAACTGTTTTTT. Amino acid sequence: CASSYLTDEKLFF.